These T cell receptor beta chains were read from a single sample in a study of identical twins. TCRdb re-called the 5' RACE reads with MiXCR, one entry per CDR3 protein. The sample carries about 470,000 distinct CDR3 sequences, 20% to 25% recorded once. These same data were also listed under a study on T cells expressing NK-cell markers.

Input material: CD4+ T cells sorted from blood. The receptor source for this set is a woman aged 18-35 years in good health. CDR3s include the opening cysteine and the closing phenylalanine or tryptophan. Fields, in order: V gene, clone size, D gene, J gene, CDR3 DNA, CDR3 protein. A D gene is named only where the DNA matches it firmly. Not every row has a clone size; where given, it reads once, few, many or a size class.

>TRBV6-1|NA|NA|TRBJ2-3
TGTGCCAGCAATACCCCGGGCGGAGGAGCCACAGATACGCAGTATTTT
CASNTPGGGATDTQYF
>TRBV20-1|NA|TRBD2|TRBJ2-3
TGCAGTGCTCGCCGGACTAGCGGGAAGGCAGATACGCAGTATTTT
CSARRTSGKADTQYF
>TRBV20-1|few|TRBD2|TRBJ2-1
TGCAGTGCAAAGCGGGGAAGGGAAAATGAGCAGTTCTTC
CSAKRGRENEQFF
>TRBV10-3|NA|TRBD2|TRBJ2-1
TGTGCCATCAGTGAGTCCACTAGCGGGAGCAGGCAGTTCTTC
CAISESTSGSRQFF
>TRBV7-6|NA|NA|TRBJ1-3
TGTGCCAGCAGCGCCAGGAGCTCTGGAAACACCATATATTTT
CASSARSSGNTIYF
>TRBV21-1|many|NA|TRBJ2-1
TGTGCCAGCAGCAAAACCAGCCTGACCTACAATGAGCAGTTCTTC
CASSKTSLTYNEQFF
>TRBV6-1|once|TRBD1|TRBJ2-7
TGTGCCAGCAGTACCCCTCGGACAGGGGCCTACGAGCAGTACTTC
CASSTPRTGAYEQYF
>TRBV3-1|NA|TRBD2|TRBJ2-7
TGTGCCAGCAGCCAAGAGCCTCGACTAGCGGGGGAAACCTACGAGCAGTACTTC
CASSQEPRLAGETYEQYF
>TRBV5-1|NA|TRBD2|TRBJ2-1
TGCGCCAGCAGGAGCGGGGACTACAATGAGCAGTTCTTC
CASRSGDYNEQFF
>TRBV15|few|NA|TRBJ2-2
TGTGCCACCAGCAGAGATGTCCGGAACACCGGGGAGCTGTTTTTT
CATSRDVRNTGELFF
>TRBV11-3|NA|TRBD1|TRBJ2-7
TGTGCCAGCAGCTATCGACAGGGGGCCACCTACGAGCAGTACTTC
CASSYRQGATYEQYF
>TRBV5-1|NA|TRBD1|TRBJ1-2
TGCGCCAGCAGCTTGGGCGGACAGGGGACCTATGGCTACACCTTC
CASSLGGQGTYGYTF
>TRBV12-3/TRBV12-4|NA|NA|TRBJ2-3
TGTACCTTCAGTTTAACCAGACCCCCTAGGACTAGCACAGATACGCAGTATTTT
CTFSLTRPPRTSTDTQYF
>TRBV5-1|few|TRBD2|TRBJ2-3
TGCGCCAGCAGCTTGGTTGTGACTAGCGTCACAGATACGCAGTATTTT
CASSLVVTSVTDTQYF
>TRBV6-1|NA|NA|TRBJ1-5
TGTGCCAGCTCATACAGGGAGGATCAGCCCCAGCATTTT
CASSYREDQPQHF
>TRBV4-3|NA|TRBD2|TRBJ2-7
TGCGCCAGCAGCCAAGAGGCGGCTAGCGGGACCCACGAGCAGTACTTC
CASSQEAASGTHEQYF
>TRBV18|NA|TRBD2|TRBJ2-5
TGTGCCAGCTCACCACAGGGACTAGGGAGCCAAGAGACCCAGTACTTC
CASSPQGLGSQETQYF
>TRBV10-3|NA|TRBD2|TRBJ2-1
TGTGCCATCAGTGAGGGGAGACTAGCGGGTGAGCAGTTCTTC
CAISEGRLAGEQFF
>TRBV11-2|NA|TRBD2|TRBJ2-4
TGTGCCAGCAGCGCGACCGCCGGGACTAGCGGGGTAGCCAAAAACATTCAGTACTTC
CASSATAGTSGVAKNIQYF
>TRBV20-1|few|NA|TRBJ2-7
TGCAGTGCCCCGACCGGGGGTGTGAACGACGAGCAGTACTTC
CSAPTGGVNDEQYF
>TRBV10-1|few|NA|TRBJ2-2
TGCGCCAGCAGACTAGAGAACACCGGGGAGCTGTTTTTT
CASRLENTGELFF
>TRBV4-3|NA|TRBD2|TRBJ2-1
TGCGCCAGCAGCCAAGCTCGGCCAGCGGGAGCCCCATACAATGAGCAGTTCTTC
CASSQARPAGAPYNEQFF
>TRBV5-1|few|TRBD2|TRBJ2-5
TGCGCCAGCAGCTTGAGTCTAGCGGGGAGCTTCCAAGAGACCCAGTACTTC
CASSLSLAGSFQETQYF
>TRBV3-1|few|TRBD2|TRBJ2-5
TGTGCCAGCAGCCACCTGACTAGCGGGAGCCAAGAGACCCAGTACTTC
CASSHLTSGSQETQYF
>TRBV12-3/TRBV12-4|NA|NA|TRBJ2-7
TGTGCCAGCAGTTTGGGGGGCTTGGGGTCCTACGAGCAGTACTTC
CASSLGGLGSYEQYF
>TRBV2|NA|NA|TRBJ2-5
TGTGCCAGCAGCTATCAGGAGATAGGCGAGACCCAGTACTTC
CASSYQEIGETQYF
>TRBV11-2|once|NA|TRBJ2-6
TGTGCCAGCAGCTTAGGCCCGGGACAAACCTCTGGGGCCAACGTCCTGACTTTC
CASSLGPGQTSGANVLTF
>TRBV15|NA|NA|TRBJ1-1
TGTGCCACCAGCAGTGTAGGACCGGGTAAAGCTTTCTTT
CATSSVGPGKAFF
>TRBV5-8|NA|NA|TRBJ1-2
TGTGCCAGCAGCCTGGAATCTACGGGCTACACCTTC
CASSLESTGYTF
>TRBV5-6|few|NA|TRBJ1-2
TGTGCCAGCAGCTTGGGCGGGCCGGACTATGGCTACACCTTC
CASSLGGPDYGYTF
>TRBV5-1|NA|TRBD2|TRBJ2-7
TGCGCCAGCAGCTGGAGGGAGCTAGCGGGGGGGCGCTACGAGCAGTACTTC
CASSWRELAGGRYEQYF
>TRBV7-9|NA|NA|TRBJ2-3
TGTGCCAGCAGCCCAGATGTCCCAGATACGCAGTATTTT
CASSPDVPDTQYF
>TRBV7-2|few|NA|TRBJ2-5
TGTGCCAGCAGCCTGCGATTGGAGACCCAGTACTTC
CASSLRLETQYF
>TRBV7-9|NA|NA|TRBJ2-2
TGTGCCAGCAGCCCCCTGAAACTAACTGGGGGAACCGGGGAGCTGTTTTTT
CASSPLKLTGGTGELFF
>TRBV7-2|few|TRBD1|TRBJ2-3
TGTGCCAGCAGCTTAGCCGGGACAGGGGGCGCGAATACGCAGTATTTT
CASSLAGTGGANTQYF
>TRBV5-1|NA|NA|TRBJ2-7
TGCGCCAGCAGCTTTGGGGGGGCCTCCCACGAGCAGTACTTC
CASSFGGASHEQYF
>TRBV20-1|NA|NA|TRBJ2-1
TGCAGTGCTCGCTATGCAGGGTTGAGCGACAATGAGCAGTTCTTC
CSARYAGLSDNEQFF
>TRBV12-3/TRBV12-4|NA|TRBD2|TRBJ2-1
TGTGCCAGCACTTTCTTGGGGGGGACGTTCAATGAGCAGTTCTTC
CASTFLGGTFNEQFF
>TRBV27|NA|NA|TRBJ2-3
TGTGCCAGCAGTTTTTTAAGGGGTCGGGGCACAGATACGCAGTATTTT
CASSFLRGRGTDTQYF
>TRBV29-1|many|TRBD2|TRBJ2-5
TGCAGCGTCCTAAGCGGGATGGAGACCCAGTACTTC
CSVLSGMETQYF
>TRBV29-1|NA|NA|TRBJ2-3
TGCAGCGTTGAAGATCCAGATACGCAGTATTTT
CSVEDPDTQYF
>TRBV5-6|few|NA|TRBJ2-3
TGTGCCAGCTTAAGGGTCCCCACAGATACGCAGTATTTT
CASLRVPTDTQYF
>TRBV20-1|NA|NA|TRBJ2-3
TGCAGTCCGAACCCAGAATATAGCACAGATACGCAGTATTTT
CSPNPEYSTDTQYF
>TRBV2|NA|TRBD2|TRBJ2-3
TGTGCCGGAAAACTAGCGGGAGCTGCAGATACGCAGTATTTT
CAGKLAGAADTQYF
>TRBV5-1|many|TRBD1|TRBJ1-1
TGCGCCAGCAGCCCCGGGACAGCGAACACTGAAGCTTTCTTT
CASSPGTANTEAFF
>TRBV28|NA|NA|TRBJ2-5
TGTGCCAGCAGCGTAGCTATAGAGACCCAGTACTTC
CASSVAIETQYF
>TRBV7-9|NA|NA|TRBJ1-3
TGTGCCAGCAGCCCTCGGGGGCTAGCTGGAAACACCATATATTTT
CASSPRGLAGNTIYF
>TRBV5-1|NA|NA|TRBJ2-1
TGCGCCAGCAGCCGAGGAAGCGGAGCGTACAATGAGCAGTTCTTC
CASSRGSGAYNEQFF
>TRBV4-3|NA|NA|TRBJ1-5
TGCGCCAGCAGCCAAGACAGAGGGACACATCAGCCCCAGCATTTT
CASSQDRGTHQPQHF
>TRBV9|few|TRBD2|TRBJ2-1
TGTGCCAGCAGCGTCGGACTAGCGGGATATTACAATGAGCAGTTCTTC
CASSVGLAGYYNEQFF